The next 31 T cell receptor beta chains were all read from a single sample in a study of blood T cell repertoires in COVID-19. Some clones are missing from TCRdb's copy, which holds only in-frame ones; the method was immunoSEQ multiplex PCR. The sample holds fewer than 400,000 clones, approximately 83% seen once. Source material: PBMCs or T cells enriched from blood (not recorded which). The receptor set was obtained from a man aged 25 to 45 who had recovered from COVID-19.

V is TRBV10-1 and J is TRBJ2-2; TRBD2 agrees at 9 bases. Germline V gene sequence: CDR1 WNHNN, CDR2 SYGVQD (reference sequence). V lost 3 bases, J lost 5 bases, and 10 bases stayed unmatched. This CDR3 spans 17 amino acids. CDR3 protein: CASSDGRAGGRTGELFF. The CDR3 DNA is TGCGCCAGCAGTGACGGCCGAGCGGGGGGAAGGACCGGGGAGCTGTTTTTT.

The DNA for the CDR3 is TGTGCCAGCAGCTTAGGGGGGACTACCTACGAGCAGTACTTC. Protein sequence: CASSLGGTTYEQYF. This rearrangement joins TRBV11-2 to TRBJ2-7; 7 nucleotides match TRBD2. There are 14 residues in the CDR3. V was pared by 1 base and J by 2 bases, with 2 bases of the junction left unmatched. Per germline, CDR1 SGHAT and CDR2 FQNNGV.

This clone appeared once. The chain has TRBV3-1 (or the pseudogene TRBV3-2) and TRBJ1-1, with D possibly being TRBD1 (6 bases). The V gene's germline CDR1 is LGHDT and CDR2 YNNKEL (reference sequence). CDR3 length equals 15 residues. Trimming pared 4 bases from V and 1 base from J, leaving 13 bases between. DNA of the CDR3: TGTGCCAGCAGCCCTCACGGGACAAGGAACACTGAAGCTTTCTTT. As protein: CASSPHGTRNTEAFF.

The CDR3 loop reads CASSQVPPGARNTEAFF. DNA of the CDR3: TGTGCCAGCAGCCAAGTTCCTCCAGGGGCGAGGAACACTGAAGCTTTCTTT. The chain carries TRBV3-1 (or the pseudogene TRBV3-2) and TRBJ1-1; the D gene is possibly TRBD1 (6 bases). CDR3 size: 17 residues. Germline lookup yields CDR1 LGHDT and CDR2 YNNKEL (reference sequence). Trimming took 1 base from V and 1 from J, leaving 16 bases between them.

The chain recombines TRBV6-5 with TRBJ1-1, with D uncertain. The germline V and J ends were trimmed by 8 bases and 0 bases, with 7 bases remaining between them. The CDR3 has 12 residues. Germline CDR1 MNHEY, CDR2 SVGAGI. The chain's CDR3 is CASFRLNTEAFF. The CDR3 DNA follows: TGTGCCAGCTTCAGATTGAACACTGAAGCTTTCTTT.

J is TRBJ2-7 and V is TRBV6-2 or TRBV6-3; no clear D. Germline V CDR1 and CDR2: MNHEY, SVGEGT. V lost 2 bases and J lost 2, with 13 bases in between. The CDR3 is 15 residues long. In DNA, the CDR3 is TGTGCCAGCAGTTACGGCGGAAGAGAGACCTACGAGCAGTACTTC. Its translation is CASSYGGRETYEQYF.

The V gene is TRBV7-2, the J gene TRBJ2-3, with TRBD1 identical over 10 bases. Germline V gene sequence: CDR1 SGHTA, CDR2 FQGNSA. This CDR3 comprises 15 residues. Trimming at V came to 5 bases and at J to 6 bases, leaving 8 bases not matched to a gene. The CDR3 loop is CASSPRTGGGDTQYF. In nucleotides, the CDR3 is TGTGCCAGCAGCCCTCGGACAGGGGGAGGCGATACGCAGTATTTT.

J is TRBJ2-7 and V is TRBV7-2; D may be TRBD1 (6 bases). CDR1 and CDR2 from the germline V gene are SGHTA and FQGNSA. CDR3 length: 15 amino acids. V lost 5 bases to trimming and J lost 4 bases, with 18 bases between them. CDR3 sequence (DNA): TGTGCCAGCAGCCAGGACAGAAGCCGTTTTTACGAGCAGTACTTC. As protein: CASSQDRSRFYEQYF.

The CDR3 here is CASSPHMTGDYGYTF. The CDR3, as DNA: TGCGCCAGCAGCCCCCACATGACAGGGGACTATGGCTACACCTTC. The V call is TRBV4-3, the J call TRBJ1-2; 8 bases map to TRBD1. The V segment lost 4 bases and the J segment 3 bases; nucleotides outside the gene matches: 7. CDR3 length: 15 residues. Germline V gives CDR1 LGHNA, CDR2 YSLEER.

This clone was counted a single time. The CDR3 DNA sequence: TGTGCCAGCTCACCGCCGAACCCCGGGACAGGCGGTCAGCCCCAGCATTTT. This codes for CASSPPNPGTGGQPQHF. The chain links TRBV18 to TRBJ1-5; TRBD1 matches 8 bases. The CDR3 is 17 amino acids. Germline-derived CDR1 and CDR2 are KGHSH and LQKENI. The trim removed 3 bases at V and 6 bases at J, leaving 13 bases unmatched.

This chain uses TRBV7-9 with TRBJ1-4; possible D gene TRBD1, 6 bases. V shed 1 base and J shed 8 bases, with 17 bases lying between them. This CDR3 has 16 amino acids. Germline V CDR1 and CDR2: SEHNR, FQNEAQ (reference sequence). The CDR3 sequence: CASSLVDRTSKEKLFF. The CDR3 coding sequence is TGTGCCAGCAGCTTAGTGGACAGAACCTCAAAGGAAAAACTGTTTTTT.

V is TRBV24-1 and J is TRBJ1-5, with a weak D call TRBD1 (6 bases). The V and J ends lost 5 bases and 4 bases respectively, with 14 bases between them. Germline V gene sequence: CDR1 KGHDR, CDR2 SFDVKD. The CDR3 extends over 15 amino acids. The chain's CDR3 is CATSAADSQNQPQHF. For the CDR3, the DNA is TGTGCCACCAGTGCCGCGGACAGCCAGAATCAGCCCCAGCATTTT.

V gene TRBV7-2 combines with J gene TRBJ1-1; TRBD1 is a possible D gene (5 bases). V lost 2 bases, J lost 3 bases, and 10 bases lay in between. Germline CDR1 reads SGHTA; CDR2 reads FQGNSA. This CDR3 spans 14 amino acids. As DNA, the CDR3 is TGTGCCAGCAGCTTATTGGACATCTACACTGAAGCTTTCTTT. This codes for CASSLLDIYTEAFF.

The rearrangement links TRBV27 to TRBJ2-1; 10 bases line up with TRBD2. Per the germline V gene, CDR1 is MNHEY and CDR2 is SMNVEV (reference sequence). V lost 8 bases to trimming and J lost 9 bases; unmatched junction nucleotides: 10. CDR3 size: 14 residues. CDR3 nucleotides: TGTGCCAGCGGAGTAGCGGGGGGCCCACCTGAGCAGTTCTTC. Translated: CASGVAGGPPEQFF.

This chain links TRBV4-3 with TRBJ1-6; a possible D gene is TRBD1 (5 bases). The V gene's germline CDR1 is LGHNA and CDR2 YSLEER. V lost 5 bases, J lost 2 bases, and 10 bases lay in between. The CDR3 contains 15 residues. The CDR3 loop reads CASSERGAYNSPLHF. DNA of the CDR3: TGCGCCAGCAGCGAACGGGGGGCCTATAATTCACCCCTCCACTTT.

The rearrangement links TRBV3-1 (or the pseudogene TRBV3-2) to TRBJ2-5; 14 nucleotides line up with TRBD2. Germline CDR1 LGHDT, CDR2 YNNKEL (reference sequence). Trimming cost V 4 bases and J 4 bases; bases outside gene matches: 5. This CDR3 is built from 16 residues. CDR3 in amino acids: CASSLVGTSGGETQYF. The CDR3 DNA reads as TGTGCCAGCAGCCTGGTGGGGACTAGCGGGGGAGAGACCCAGTACTTC.

This clone was seen a handful of times. The V and J genes are TRBV19 and TRBJ1-6; D uncertain. Germline V gives CDR1 LNHDA, CDR2 SQIVND (reference sequence). Trimming removed 4 bases at V and 4 bases at J, with 2 bases between. The CDR3 consists of 12 residues. This CDR3 reads CASSTYNSPLHF. CDR3 in DNA: TGTGCCAGTAGTACATATAATTCACCCCTCCACTTT.

The chain joins TRBV5-1 to TRBJ2-5; D is perhaps TRBD2 (6 bases). Trimming removed 7 bases from V and 2 bases from J, with 15 bases in between. Germline values: CDR1 SGHRS, CDR2 YFSETQ. The CDR3 totals 14 residues. The CDR3 region is CASPLGGRQETQYF. CDR3 DNA: TGCGCCAGCCCCCTCGGGGGACGTCAAGAGACCCAGTACTTC.

This clone showed up just a few times. This chain links TRBV12-3 or TRBV12-4 with TRBJ1-2; 7 bases are a match to TRBD1. This CDR3 region has 13 residues. The junction had 3 bases not matched to a gene; V was cut back by 5 bases and J by 3 bases. The chain's CDR3 is CASSRRGDYGYTF. CDR3 bases: TGTGCCAGCAGTCGCAGGGGGGACTATGGCTACACCTTC.

This chain joins TRBV27 and TRBJ1-2, with 8 bases identical to TRBD1. The CDR3 loop spans 14 amino acids. The germline gives CDR1 MNHEY, CDR2 SMNVEV (reference sequence). J was trimmed by 5 bases and V by 9 bases; bases with no gene match: 11. Here the CDR3 DNA reads TGTGCCAGTAAAGCCCCAGGGGGCGCGTATGGCTACACCTTC. It codes for CASKAPGGAYGYTF.

The rearrangement links TRBV11-2 to TRBJ2-7; D not certain. The CDR3 is made up of 14 amino acids. V shed 3 bases and J shed 3 bases, with 12 bases lying between them. Germline V CDR1 and CDR2: SGHAT, FQNNGV. CDR3 in DNA: TGTGCCAGCAGCTTGAACGCCCTAGACTACGAGCAGTACTTC. Protein product: CASSLNALDYEQYF.

The V gene is TRBV6-5, the J gene TRBJ1-5; 9 nucleotides line up with TRBD1. Per germline, CDR1 MNHEY and CDR2 SVGAGI. V was clipped by 6 bases and J by 7 bases; unmatched bases: 7. The CDR3 extends over 14 amino acids. CDR3 in amino acids: CASRYTGGDQPQHF. The CDR3 DNA is TGTGCCAGCAGATATACAGGGGGCGACCAGCCCCAGCATTTT.

This clone has more than one count but fewer than ten. The V and J genes are TRBV7-3 and TRBJ2-7; possibly TRBD1 for D (6 bases). This CDR3 is 14 amino acids long. Trimming cost V 2 bases and J 4 bases, with 12 bases left between them. The germline CDR1 and CDR2 sequences are SGHTA and FQGTGA. The CDR3 DNA follows: TGTGCCAGCAGCTTAGGGGGCAGTAATTACGAGCAGTACTTC. This sequence encodes CASSLGGSNYEQYF. Filled out from reference TRBV7-3 and TRBJ2-7, the complete variable domain reads GAGVSQTPSNKVTEKGKYVELRCDPISGHTALYWYRQSLGQGPEFLIYFQGTGAADDSGLPNDRFFAVRPEGSVSTLKIQRTERGDSAVYLCASSLGGSNYEQYFGPGTRLTVT.

The chain carries TRBV6-5 and TRBJ1-2, with a tentative D call TRBD1 (6 bases). Germline V gives CDR1 MNHEY, CDR2 SVGAGI. Trimming took 3 bases from V and 2 from J, leaving 13 bases between them. The CDR3 spans 15 residues. For the CDR3, the DNA is TGTGCCAGCAGTTATGGTGGCAGGGGAAACTATGGCTACACCTTC. It specifies CASSYGGRGNYGYTF.

The chain links TRBV9 to TRBJ1-3; D is possibly TRBD1 (6 bases). The CDR3 extends over 15 amino acids. Germline V lookup: CDR1 SGDLS, CDR2 YYNGEE. V lost 0 bases, J lost 4 bases, and 11 bases lay in between. CDR3 sequence (DNA): TGTGCCAGCAGCGTAGAGGGGGTACGGGGAAACACCATATATTTT. It specifies CASSVEGVRGNTIYF.

The chain combines TRBV13 with TRBJ1-2; D not resolved. Trimming shortened V by 5 bases and J by 0 bases, and 7 bases separated the two germline ends. Germline CDR1 and CDR2: PRHDT and FYEKMQ (reference sequence). The CDR3 is 13 residues long. CDR3 loop: CASSPDTNYGYTF. The DNA for the CDR3 is TGTGCCAGCAGCCCAGACACTAACTATGGCTACACCTTC.

This clone was seen more than once but under ten times. This chain connects TRBV10-3 to TRBJ1-5, with TRBD1 as a possible D gene (6 bases). This CDR3 has 16 residues. The ends were cut back, 4 bases at V and 3 bases at J, with 16 bases in the middle. The germline V gene has CDR1 ENHRY and CDR2 SYGVKD. CDR3 sequence: CAISGEGGQFNQPQHF. The CDR3 DNA reads TGTGCCATCAGTGGGGAAGGTGGACAGTTCAATCAGCCCCAGCATTTT.

The chain uses TRBV18 and TRBJ1-4; 9 bases fit TRBD1. J lost 8 bases, V lost 3 bases, and 7 bases had no gene match. Per germline, CDR1 KGHSH and CDR2 LQKENI. This CDR3 is built from 15 residues. The CDR3 region is CASSPWTGANEKLFF. The DNA for the CDR3 is TGTGCCAGCTCACCGTGGACAGGGGCAAACGAAAAACTGTTTTTT. Full variable domain (remainder filled in from reference TRBV18 and TRBJ1-4): NAGVMQNPRHLVRRRGQEARLRCSPMKGHSHVYWYRQLPEEGLKFMVYLQKENIIDESGMPKERFSAEFPKEGPSILRIQQVVRGDSAAYFCASSPWTGANEKLFFGSGTQLSVL.

Details on this clone: At the DNA level, this CDR3 is encoded by other sequences in the same sample as well. This sequence joins TRBV9 and TRBJ2-5, with 10 bases aligning to TRBD2. The CDR3 is 15 amino acids. Germline CDR1 and CDR2: SGDLS and YYNGEE. Trimming cost V 0 bases and J 5 bases; bases outside gene matches: 4. The CDR3 is CASSVASGGRETQYF. CDR3 bases: TGTGCCAGCAGCGTAGCTAGCGGGGGTCGGGAGACCCAGTACTTC.

This chain joins TRBV6-5 and TRBJ1-1; 9 nucleotides align to TRBD1. V lost 7 bases to trimming and J lost 5 bases; unmatched junction nucleotides: 5. Germline CDR1 and CDR2: MNHEY and SVGAGI. The CDR3 sequence is 13 residues long. The DNA of the CDR3 is TGTGCCAGCAAAGACAGGGGGTGGACTGAAGCTTTCTTT. Residues: CASKDRGWTEAFF.

CDR3 in DNA: TGTGCCAGCAGTTACTCGAGAATCATCTCTGGAAACACCATATATTTT. This codes for CASSYSRIISGNTIYF. The V gene is TRBV6-5, the J gene TRBJ1-3; D remains unclear. Trimming left V 0 bases short and J 0 bases short, with 9 bases between. CDR3 length equals 16 residues. Germline loops: CDR1 MNHEY, CDR2 SVGAGI.